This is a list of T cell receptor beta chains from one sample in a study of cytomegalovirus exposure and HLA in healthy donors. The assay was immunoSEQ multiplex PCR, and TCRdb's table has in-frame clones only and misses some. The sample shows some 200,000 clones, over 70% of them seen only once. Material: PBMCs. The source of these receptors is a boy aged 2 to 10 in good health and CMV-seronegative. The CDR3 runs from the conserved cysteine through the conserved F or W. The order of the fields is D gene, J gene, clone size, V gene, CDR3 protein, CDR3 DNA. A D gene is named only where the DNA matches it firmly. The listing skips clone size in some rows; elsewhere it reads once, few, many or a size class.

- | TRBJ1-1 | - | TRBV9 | CASSAETVGGTEAFF | TGTGCCAGCAGCGCCGAGACCGTGGGGGGCACTGAAGCTTTCTTT
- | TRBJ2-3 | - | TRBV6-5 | CASNRGDTQYF | TGTGCCAGCAATAGGGGAGATACGCAGTATTTT
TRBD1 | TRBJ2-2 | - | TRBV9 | CASSGTGTGFATGELFF | TGTGCCAGCAGCGGAACCGGGACAGGGTTCGCCACCGGGGAGCTGTTTTTT
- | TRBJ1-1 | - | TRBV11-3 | CASSDGSSGDAFF | TGTGCCAGCAGCGACGGGTCCTCGGGGGATGCTTTCTTT
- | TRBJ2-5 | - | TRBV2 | CASIEGEGRMKETQYF | TGTGCCAGCATTGAGGGGGAGGGGAGGATGAAGGAGACCCAGTACTTC
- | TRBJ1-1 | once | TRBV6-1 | CASREGVVSTEAFF | TGTGCCAGCAGAGAGGGTGTGGTGTCGACTGAAGCTTTCTTT
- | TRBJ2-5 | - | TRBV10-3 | CAISAIGGGGQETQYF | TGTGCCATCAGCGCCATTGGCGGGGGCGGGCAAGAGACCCAGTACTTC
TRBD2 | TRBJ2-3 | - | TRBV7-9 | CASSRFLAGSQDTQYF | TGTGCCAGCAGCCGCTTCCTAGCGGGATCACAAGATACGCAGTATTTT
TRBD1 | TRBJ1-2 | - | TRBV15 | CATSRQTGEPYGYTF | TGTGCCACCAGCAGACAGACAGGGGAACCCTATGGCTACACCTTC
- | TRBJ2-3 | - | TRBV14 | CASSQEAGTNTQYF | TGTGCCAGCAGCCAAGAGGCGGGTACAAATACGCAGTATTTT
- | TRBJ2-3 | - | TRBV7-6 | CASSLGGLLLTDTQYF | TGTGCCAGCAGCTTAGGGGGACTCCTACTCACAGATACGCAGTATTTT
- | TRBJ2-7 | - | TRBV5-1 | CASSFFGGPSYEQYF | TGCGCCAGCAGCTTTTTCGGGGGGCCCTCCTACGAGCAGTACTTC
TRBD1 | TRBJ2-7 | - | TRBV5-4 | CASSLEGGSDEQYF | TGTGCCAGCAGCTTGGAAGGGGGCAGCGACGAGCAGTACTTC
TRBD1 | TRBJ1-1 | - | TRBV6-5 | CASSQGVGTEAFF | TGTGCCAGCAGCCAGGGGGTTGGCACTGAAGCTTTCTTT